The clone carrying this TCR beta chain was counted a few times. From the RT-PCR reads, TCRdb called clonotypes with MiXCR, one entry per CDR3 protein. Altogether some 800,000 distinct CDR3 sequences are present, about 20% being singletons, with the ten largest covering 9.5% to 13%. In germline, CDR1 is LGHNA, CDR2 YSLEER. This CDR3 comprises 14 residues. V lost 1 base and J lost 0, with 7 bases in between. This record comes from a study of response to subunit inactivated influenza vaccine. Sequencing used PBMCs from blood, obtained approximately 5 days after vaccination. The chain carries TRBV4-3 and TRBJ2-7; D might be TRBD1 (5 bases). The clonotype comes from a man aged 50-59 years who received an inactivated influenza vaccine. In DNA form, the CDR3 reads TGCGCCAGCAGCCAAGCTGACAGCTCCTACGAGCAGTACTTC. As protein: CASSQADSSYEQYF.